One sample yielded the 6 T cell receptor beta chains listed below, sequenced in a study of vaccination effects on CD4 cells after COVID-19. Sequencing followed a ViraFEST assay step that expanded antigen-specific CD4+ T cells with viral peptide pools. Having been cultured for around nine days, the cells underwent CD4+ T cell isolation. Participants were vaccinated with two doses of either the BNT162b2 or mRNA-1273 vaccine. These receptors have no identified antigens. Generated by immunoSEQ multiplex PCR, the TCRdb table keeps only in-frame clones and is missing some. The table has roughly 55,000 clones, around 80% seen once. The specimen comprised CD4+ T cells from PBMCs cultured with HCoV-OC43 spike peptides, sampled after COVID-19 vaccination. This sample's subset: HCoV-OC43 spike overlapping peptide pool stimulation. The receptors originated from a human donor who received a COVID-19 vaccine.

This chain connects TRBV5-1 to TRBJ2-1; D is perhaps TRBD1 (6 bases). In germline, CDR1 is SGHRS, CDR2 YFSETQ. V lost 1 base and J lost 1, with 9 bases in between. The CDR3 extends over 15 amino acids. The CDR3, as DNA: TGCGCCAGCAGCTTGTCCGACAGGTCCTACAATGAGCAGTTCTTC. Translated: CASSLSDRSYNEQFF.

This clone was seen just once. The V and J genes are TRBV21-1 and TRBJ1-1. TRBV21-1 is annotated as a pseudogene. The length of the CDR3 is 18 residues. CDR3 sequence: CASRGFSSRRGENTEAFF. In nucleotides, the CDR3 is TGTGCCAGCAGGGGATTCTCATCCAGGAGGGGGGAGAACACTGAAGCTTTCTTT.

This clone was picked up a small number of times. J is TRBJ2-3 and V is TRBV4-1; no definite D call. The V end lost 3 bases, the J end lost 0 bases, and 10 bases lay between the germline ends. The CDR3 is 15 residues long. Germline lookup yields CDR1 MGHRA and CDR2 YSYEKL. CDR3 DNA: TGCGCCAGCAGCCAGACGGCCACTAGCACAGATACGCAGTATTTT. This translates into CASSQTATSTDTQYF.

This clone has a single count. This chain links TRBV6-2 or TRBV6-3 with TRBJ2-2, with D perhaps matching TRBD1 (8 bases). CDR1 is MNHEY, CDR2 SVGEGT, per germline. This CDR3 region has 15 residues. Trimming removed 2 bases from V and 6 bases from J, with 13 bases in between. DNA for the CDR3: TGTGCCAGCAGTTACCGACAGGGGAGGGCCGGGGAGCTGTTTTTT. Amino acids: CASSYRQGRAGELFF.

This clone has a single count. The chain couples TRBV6-5 to TRBJ2-5; 11 positions agree with TRBD2. Germline V lookup: CDR1 MNHEY, CDR2 SVGAGI. The length of the CDR3 is 15 residues. The V and J ends lost 4 bases and 4 bases, in that order; junction bases with no gene match: 5. In nucleotides, the CDR3 is TGTGCCAGCAGTTTAGCGGGGGGGCGGGGAGAGACCCAGTACTTC. It specifies CASSLAGGRGETQYF.

The chain combines TRBV5-1 with TRBJ2-5, with D tentatively TRBD1 (6 bases). The germline V and J ends were trimmed by 1 base and 4 bases, with 11 bases remaining between them. Germline lookup yields CDR1 SGHRS and CDR2 YFSETQ. This CDR3 contains 14 residues. The CDR3 DNA follows: TGCGCCAGCAGCTTGTGGGCAGGGGTAGAGACCCAGTACTTC. Translated, it gives CASSLWAGVETQYF.